This T cell receptor beta chain was found in a study of cytomegalovirus exposure and HLA in healthy donors. The PCR was carried out with 60 Vbeta primers and 13 Jbeta primers. Only in-frame clones appear in the TCRdb table, and some are missing; sequencing was by immunoSEQ multiplex PCR. The sample gives more than 140,000 clones, roughly 82% of which show up once; approximately 5.5% is in the top ten. As for this clone: The antigen remains undetermined.

Study-wide results and caveats: Indistinguishability led to the exclusion of some V segments, TRBV6-2 and TRBV6-3 included. V- and J-gene trimming in TCR beta was tied to a missense DCLRE1C variant by an analysis performed later.

With 5 bases clipped from V and 3 bases from J, the junction kept 3 bases outside the gene matches. The V gene's germline CDR1 is LNHDA and CDR2 SQIVND (reference sequence). The CDR3 is 14 residues long. The V gene is TRBV19, the J gene TRBJ1-1, with TRBD1 matching 10 bases. The sample was PBMCs. The clonotype was recovered from a man aged 30 to 39 in good health and CMV-seropositive. The CDR3 here is CASSPGQGYTEAFF. The CDR3 region has the DNA TGTGCCAGTAGTCCGGGACAGGGGTACACTGAAGCTTTCTTT. Combining the CDR3 with reference TRBV19 and TRBJ1-1 gives the whole variable domain DGGITQSPKYLFRKEGQNVTLSCEQNLNHDAMYWYRQDPGQGLRLIYYSQIVNDFQKGDIAEGYSVSREKKESFPLTVTSAQKNPTAFYLCASSPGQGYTEAFFGQGTRLTVV.